This entry features one TCR beta chain sequence. Its specificity is unknown. Relative to the germline gene, one junction end is altered; a read error may explain this. These data belong to a study of radiotherapy plus CTLA-4 blockade in lung cancer. Overall study context: Objective response was observed in more than 15% of patients, and disease control in roughly 30%. Whole-study results and caveats: Peripheral blood showed expansion of tumor-derived TCR clones after radiotherapy and ipilimumab. Together with interferon-beta, which increased in serum after radiation, early dynamic changes in blood T cell clones were reportedly the best predictors of response.

The CDR3 sequence is 14 residues long. From germline, CDR1 is SSHAT and CDR2 FNYEAQ (reference sequence). Measured with immunoSEQ multiplex PCR; TCRdb has only the in-frame clones, and not every one. The sample has over 80,000 clones; roughly four fifths are singletons. The study treated chemo-refractory metastatic non-small-cell lung cancer patients with focal radiation plus ipilimumab CTLA-4 blockade. The genes are TRBV7-7 and TRBJ2-1, with 8 bases identical to TRBD1. The material was peripheral blood, obtained from a patient treated with radiotherapy plus ipilimumab. The clonotype was recovered from a human donor with non-small cell lung cancer who had stable disease on radiotherapy plus ipilimumab. The CDR3 sequence: CASSPGGSDNEQFF. CDR3 nucleotides: TGTGCTAGCAGCCCAGGGGGCTCAGACAATGAGCAGTTCTTC.